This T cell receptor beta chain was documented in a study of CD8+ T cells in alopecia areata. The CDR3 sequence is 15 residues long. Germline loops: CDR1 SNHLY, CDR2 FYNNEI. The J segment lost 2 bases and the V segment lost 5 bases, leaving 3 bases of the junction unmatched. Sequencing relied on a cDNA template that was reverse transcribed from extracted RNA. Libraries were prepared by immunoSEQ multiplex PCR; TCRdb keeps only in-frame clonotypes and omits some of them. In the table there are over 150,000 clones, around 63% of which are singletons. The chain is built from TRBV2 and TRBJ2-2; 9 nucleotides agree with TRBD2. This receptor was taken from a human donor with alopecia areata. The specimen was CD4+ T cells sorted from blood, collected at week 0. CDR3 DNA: TGTGCCAGCAGTTTAGCGGGGGAAAACACCGGGGAGCTGTTTTTT. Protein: CASSLAGENTGELFF.